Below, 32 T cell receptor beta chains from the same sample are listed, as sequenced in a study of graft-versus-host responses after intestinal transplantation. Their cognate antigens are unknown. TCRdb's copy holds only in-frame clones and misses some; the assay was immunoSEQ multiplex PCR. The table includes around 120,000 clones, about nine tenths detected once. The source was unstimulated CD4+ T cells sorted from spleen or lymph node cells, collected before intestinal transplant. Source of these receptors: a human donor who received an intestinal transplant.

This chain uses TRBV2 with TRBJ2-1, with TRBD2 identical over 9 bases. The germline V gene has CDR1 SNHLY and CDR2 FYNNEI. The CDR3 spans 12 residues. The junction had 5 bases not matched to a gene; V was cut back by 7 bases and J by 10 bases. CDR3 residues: CASMGLAREQFF. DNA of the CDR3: TGTGCCAGCATGGGACTAGCCCGCGAGCAGTTCTTC.

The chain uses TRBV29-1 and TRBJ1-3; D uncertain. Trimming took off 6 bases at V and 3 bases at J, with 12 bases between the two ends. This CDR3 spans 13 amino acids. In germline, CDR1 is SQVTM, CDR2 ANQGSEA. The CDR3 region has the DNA TGCAGCGTGGCGGAGGGATTTGGAAACACCATATATTTT. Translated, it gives CSVAEGFGNTIYF. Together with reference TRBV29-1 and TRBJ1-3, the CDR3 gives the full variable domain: SAVISQKPSRDICQRGTSLTIQCQVDSQVTMMFWYRQQPGQSLTLIATANQGSEATYESGFVIDKFPISRPNLTFSTLTVSNMSPEDSSIYLCSVAEGFGNTIYFGEGSWLTVV.

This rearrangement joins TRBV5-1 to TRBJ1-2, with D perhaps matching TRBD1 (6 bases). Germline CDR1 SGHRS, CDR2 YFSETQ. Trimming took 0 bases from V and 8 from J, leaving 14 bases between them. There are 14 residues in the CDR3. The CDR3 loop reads CASSLASGTTGYTF. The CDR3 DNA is TGCGCCAGCAGCTTGGCCTCCGGGACAACGGGCTACACCTTC.

The CDR3 DNA sequence: TGTGCCAGCAGCCAACAGGGGTCCTCCTACAATGAGCAGTTCTTC. It yields the protein CASSQQGSSYNEQFF. This chain uses TRBV7-2 with TRBJ2-1; 7 bases are shared with TRBD1. V lost 5 bases and J lost 0; bases outside the gene matches: 4. This CDR3 has 15 amino acids. In germline, CDR1 is SGHTA, CDR2 FQGNSA. Full variable domain (remainder filled in from reference TRBV7-2 and TRBJ2-1): GAGVSQSPSNKVTEKGKDVELRCDPISGHTALYWYRQSLGQGLEFLIYFQGNSAPDKSGLPSDRFSAERTGGSVSTLTIQRTQQEDSAVYLCASSQQGSSYNEQFFGPGTRLTVL.

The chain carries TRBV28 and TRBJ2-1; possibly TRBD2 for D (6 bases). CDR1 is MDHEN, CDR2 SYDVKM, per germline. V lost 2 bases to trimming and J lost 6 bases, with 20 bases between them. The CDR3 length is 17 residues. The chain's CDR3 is CASSLGYWRTGGNEQFF. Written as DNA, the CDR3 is TGTGCCAGCAGTTTAGGTTACTGGCGGACCGGGGGCAATGAGCAGTTCTTC.

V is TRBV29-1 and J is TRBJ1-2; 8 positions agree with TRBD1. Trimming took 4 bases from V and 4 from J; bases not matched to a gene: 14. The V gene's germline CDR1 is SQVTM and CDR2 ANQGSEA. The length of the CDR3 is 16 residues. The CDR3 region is CSVGWLAGGVSYGYTF. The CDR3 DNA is TGCAGCGTTGGATGGTTGGCAGGGGGCGTAAGCTATGGCTACACCTTC.

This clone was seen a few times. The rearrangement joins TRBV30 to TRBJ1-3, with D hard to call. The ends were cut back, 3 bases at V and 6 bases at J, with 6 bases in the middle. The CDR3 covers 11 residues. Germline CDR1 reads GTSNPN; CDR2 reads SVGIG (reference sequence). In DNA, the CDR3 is TGTGCCTGGAGCCAGAAAAACACCATATATTTT. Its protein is CAWSQKNTIYF. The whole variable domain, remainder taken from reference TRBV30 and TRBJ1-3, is SQTIHQWPATLVQPVGSPLSLECTVEGTSNPNLYWYRQAAGRGLQLLFYSVGIGQISSEVPQNLSASRPQDRQFILSSKKLLLSDSGFYLCAWSQKNTIYFGEGSWLTVV.

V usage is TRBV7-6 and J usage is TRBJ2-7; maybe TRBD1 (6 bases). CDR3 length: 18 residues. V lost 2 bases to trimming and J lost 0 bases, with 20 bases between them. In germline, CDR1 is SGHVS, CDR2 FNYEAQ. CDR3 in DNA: TGTGCCAGCAGCTTACCAGTTTATGACAGGTTGAGCTCCTACGAGCAGTACTTC. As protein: CASSLPVYDRLSSYEQYF.

DNA of the CDR3: TGTGCCAGCAGCGTAGGAGGGAGTTCTCACAATGAGCAGTTCTTC. This sequence encodes CASSVGGSSHNEQFF. V usage is TRBV9 and J usage is TRBJ2-1; TRBD2 is a possible D gene (5 bases). Per the germline V gene, CDR1 is SGDLS and CDR2 is YYNGEE. This CDR3 region has 15 residues. Trimming removed 0 bases from V and 5 bases from J, with 12 bases in between.

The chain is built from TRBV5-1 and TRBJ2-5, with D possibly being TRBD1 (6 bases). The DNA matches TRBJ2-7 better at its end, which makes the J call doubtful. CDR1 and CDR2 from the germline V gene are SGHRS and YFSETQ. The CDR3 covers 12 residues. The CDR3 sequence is CASSVGGYEQYF. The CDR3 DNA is TGCGCCAGTAGTGTAGGGGGCTACGAGCAGTACTTC.

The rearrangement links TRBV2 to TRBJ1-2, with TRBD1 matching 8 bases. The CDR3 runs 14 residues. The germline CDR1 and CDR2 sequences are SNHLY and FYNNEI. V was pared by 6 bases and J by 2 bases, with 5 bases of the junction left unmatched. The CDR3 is CASSLRQGNYGYTF. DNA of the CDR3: TGTGCCAGCAGCCTGAGACAGGGGAACTATGGCTACACCTTC. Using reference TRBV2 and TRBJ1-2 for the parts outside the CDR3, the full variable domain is EPEVTQTPSHQVTQMGQEVILRCVPISNHLYFYWYRQILGQKVEFLVSFYNNEISEKSEIFDDQFSVERPDGSNFTLKIRSTKLEDSAMYFCASSLRQGNYGYTFGSGTRLTVV.

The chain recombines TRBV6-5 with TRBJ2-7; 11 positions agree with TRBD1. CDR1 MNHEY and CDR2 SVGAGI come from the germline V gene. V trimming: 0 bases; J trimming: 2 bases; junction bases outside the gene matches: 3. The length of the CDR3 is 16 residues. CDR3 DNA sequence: TGTGCCAGCAGTTACTCGGCGGGACAGGGGGCCTACGAGCAGTACTTC. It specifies CASSYSAGQGAYEQYF.

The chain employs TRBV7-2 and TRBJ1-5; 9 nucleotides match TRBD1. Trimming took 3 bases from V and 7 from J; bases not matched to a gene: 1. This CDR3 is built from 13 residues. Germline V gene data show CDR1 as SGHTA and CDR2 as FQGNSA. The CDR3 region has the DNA TGTGCCAGCAGCTTGGACAGGGGACAGCCCCAGCATTTT. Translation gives CASSLDRGQPQHF.

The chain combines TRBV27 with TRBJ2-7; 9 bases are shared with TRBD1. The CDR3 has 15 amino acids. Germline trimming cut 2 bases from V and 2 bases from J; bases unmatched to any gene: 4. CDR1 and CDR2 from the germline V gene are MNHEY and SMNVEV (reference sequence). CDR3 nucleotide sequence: TGTGCCAGCAGTTTAGTGACAGGGGGTACCTACGAGCAGTACTTC. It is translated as CASSLVTGGTYEQYF.

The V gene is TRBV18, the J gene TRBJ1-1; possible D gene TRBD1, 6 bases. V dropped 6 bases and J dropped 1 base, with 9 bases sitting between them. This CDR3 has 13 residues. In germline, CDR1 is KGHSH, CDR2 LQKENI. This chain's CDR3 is CASSEGQNTEAFF. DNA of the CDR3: TGTGCCAGCTCTGAGGGACAGAACACTGAAGCTTTCTTT.

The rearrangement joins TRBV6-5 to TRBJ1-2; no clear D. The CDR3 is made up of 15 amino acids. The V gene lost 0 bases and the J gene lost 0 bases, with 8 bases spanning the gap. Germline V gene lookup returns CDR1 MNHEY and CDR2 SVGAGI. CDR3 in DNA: TGTGCCAGCAGTTACTCTTCCAATTCTAACTATGGCTACACCTTC. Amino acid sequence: CASSYSSNSNYGYTF.

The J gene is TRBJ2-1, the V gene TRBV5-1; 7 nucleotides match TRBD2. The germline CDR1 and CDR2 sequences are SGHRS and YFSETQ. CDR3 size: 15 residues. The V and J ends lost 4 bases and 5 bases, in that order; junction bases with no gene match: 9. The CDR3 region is CASSLEGLPNNEQFF. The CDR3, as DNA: TGCGCCAGCAGCCTGGAGGGACTACCTAACAATGAGCAGTTCTTC.

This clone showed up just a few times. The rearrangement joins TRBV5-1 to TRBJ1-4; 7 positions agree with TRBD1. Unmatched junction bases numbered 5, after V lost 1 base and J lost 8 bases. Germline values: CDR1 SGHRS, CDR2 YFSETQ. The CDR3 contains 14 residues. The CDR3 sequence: CASSLRGQGEKLFF. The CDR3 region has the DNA TGCGCCAGCAGCTTGAGGGGGCAGGGAGAAAAACTGTTTTTT.

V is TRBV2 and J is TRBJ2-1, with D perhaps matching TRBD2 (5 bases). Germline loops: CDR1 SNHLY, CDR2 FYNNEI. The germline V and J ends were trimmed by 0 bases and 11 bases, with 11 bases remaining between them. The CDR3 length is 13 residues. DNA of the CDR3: TGTGCCAGCAGTGAAGCTAACAGCGGCAAGCAGTTCTTC. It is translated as CASSEANSGKQFF. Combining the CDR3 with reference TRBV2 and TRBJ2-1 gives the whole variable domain EPEVTQTPSHQVTQMGQEVILRCVPISNHLYFYWYRQILGQKVEFLVSFYNNEISEKSEIFDDQFSVERPDGSNFTLKIRSTKLEDSAMYFCASSEANSGKQFFGPGTRLTVL.

The CDR3 DNA follows: TGTGCCAGCAGCTTAGTTCACAGAGACTACGAGCAGTACTTC. Residues: CASSLVHRDYEQYF. This chain joins TRBV7-2 and TRBJ2-7; unclear D gene. From germline, CDR1 is SGHTA and CDR2 FQGNSA. Between the trimmed V and J ends, which lost 1 base and 3 bases, there was a span of 10 bases. CDR3 length: 14 amino acids. Filled out from reference TRBV7-2 and TRBJ2-7, the complete variable domain reads GAGVSQSPSNKVTEKGKDVELRCDPISGHTALYWYRQSLGQGLEFLIYFQGNSAPDKSGLPSDRFSAERTGGSVSTLTIQRTQQEDSAVYLCASSLVHRDYEQYFGPGTRLTVT.

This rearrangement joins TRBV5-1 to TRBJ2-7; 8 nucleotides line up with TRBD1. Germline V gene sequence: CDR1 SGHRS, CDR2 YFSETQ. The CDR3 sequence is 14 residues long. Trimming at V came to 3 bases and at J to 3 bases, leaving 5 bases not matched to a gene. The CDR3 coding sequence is TGCGCCAGCAGCTATACCGGGACAGGCTACGAGCAGTACTTC. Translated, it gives CASSYTGTGYEQYF. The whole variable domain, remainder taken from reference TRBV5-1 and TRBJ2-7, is KAGVTQTPRYLIKTRGQQVTLSCSPISGHRSVSWYQQTPGQGLQFLFEYFSETQRNKGNFPGRFSGRQFSNSRSEMNVSTLELGDSALYLCASSYTGTGYEQYFGPGTRLTVT.

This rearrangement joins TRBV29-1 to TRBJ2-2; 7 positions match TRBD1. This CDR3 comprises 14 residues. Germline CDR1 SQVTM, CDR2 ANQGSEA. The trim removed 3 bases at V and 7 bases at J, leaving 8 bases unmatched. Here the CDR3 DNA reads TGCAGCGTTGATACCCGACAGGGTAGCGGGGAGCTGTTTTTT. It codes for CSVDTRQGSGELFF.

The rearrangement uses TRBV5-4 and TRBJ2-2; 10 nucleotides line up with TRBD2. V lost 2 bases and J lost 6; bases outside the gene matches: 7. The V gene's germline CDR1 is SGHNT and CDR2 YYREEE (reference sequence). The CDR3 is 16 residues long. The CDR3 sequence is CASSFRLAGVAGELFF. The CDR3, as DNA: TGTGCCAGCAGCTTTCGCCTAGCGGGAGTTGCCGGGGAGCTGTTTTTT.

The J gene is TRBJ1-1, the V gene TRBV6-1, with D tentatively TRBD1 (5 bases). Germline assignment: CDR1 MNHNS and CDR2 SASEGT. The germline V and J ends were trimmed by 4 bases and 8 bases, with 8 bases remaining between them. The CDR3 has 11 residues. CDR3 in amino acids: CASSVQDEAFF. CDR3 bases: TGTGCCAGCAGTGTACAGGACGAAGCTTTCTTT.

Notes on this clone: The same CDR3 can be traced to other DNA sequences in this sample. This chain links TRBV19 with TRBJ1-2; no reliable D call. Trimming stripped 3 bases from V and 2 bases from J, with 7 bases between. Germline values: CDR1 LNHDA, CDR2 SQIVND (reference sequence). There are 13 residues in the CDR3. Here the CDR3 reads CASSIRGNYGYTF. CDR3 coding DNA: TGTGCCAGTAGTATTCGCGGGAACTATGGCTACACCTTC.

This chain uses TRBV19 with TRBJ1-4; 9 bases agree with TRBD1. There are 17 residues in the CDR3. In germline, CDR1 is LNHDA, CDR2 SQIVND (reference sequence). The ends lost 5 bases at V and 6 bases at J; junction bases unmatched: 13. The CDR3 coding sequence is TGTGCCAGTAGTGCCGGCGGGACAGGGTTTTTCGATGAAAAACTGTTTTTT. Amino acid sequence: CASSAGGTGFFDEKLFF.

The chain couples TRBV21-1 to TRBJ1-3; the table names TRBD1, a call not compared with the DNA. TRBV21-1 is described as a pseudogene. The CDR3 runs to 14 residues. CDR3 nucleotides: TGTGCCAGCAGCAAAGGCCCCGAAGGGGACACCATATATTTT. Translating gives CASSKGPEGDTIYF.

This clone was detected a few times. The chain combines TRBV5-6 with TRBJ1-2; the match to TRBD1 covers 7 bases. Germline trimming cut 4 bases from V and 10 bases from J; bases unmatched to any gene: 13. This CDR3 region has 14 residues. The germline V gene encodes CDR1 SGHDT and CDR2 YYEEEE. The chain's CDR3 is CASSRRPIGQDYTF. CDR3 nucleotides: TGTGCCAGCAGCCGAAGGCCAATCGGACAGGACTACACCTTC.

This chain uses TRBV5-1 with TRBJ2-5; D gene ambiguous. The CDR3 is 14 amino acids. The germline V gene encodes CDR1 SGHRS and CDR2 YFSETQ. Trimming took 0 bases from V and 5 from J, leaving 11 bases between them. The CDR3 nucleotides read TGCGCCAGCAGCTTGGGGTCAGGCTTTGAGACCCAGTACTTC. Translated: CASSLGSGFETQYF.

CDR3 in DNA: TGTGCCAGCAGCGTAGTGGGTCAGGGGGCTTTGGATACGCAGTATTTT. Translated: CASSVVGQGALDTQYF. The chain joins TRBV9 to TRBJ2-3; the match to TRBD1 covers 8 bases. J was trimmed by 6 bases and V by 0 bases; bases with no gene match: 9. The CDR3 is 16 amino acids. CDR1 is SGDLS and CDR2 is YYNGEE in the germline V gene.

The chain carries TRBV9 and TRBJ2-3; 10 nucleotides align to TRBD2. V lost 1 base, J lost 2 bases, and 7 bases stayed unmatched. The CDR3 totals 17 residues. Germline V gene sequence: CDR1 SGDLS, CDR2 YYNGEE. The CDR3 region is CASSVIPSGGHTDTQYF. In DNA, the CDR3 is TGTGCCAGCAGCGTAATTCCTAGCGGGGGACACACAGATACGCAGTATTTT.

CDR3 residues: CASSFQNTGELFF. The CDR3 DNA reads as TGTGCCAGCAGTTTCCAGAACACCGGGGAGCTGTTTTTT. V and J are TRBV28 and TRBJ2-2; D is undetermined. V was trimmed by 3 bases and J by 1 base, leaving 3 bases between them. The germline CDR1 and CDR2 sequences are MDHEN and SYDVKM. The CDR3 sequence is 13 residues long.